The 5 T cell receptor beta chains listed next were all sequenced from one sample in a study of blood T cell repertoires in COVID-19. Using immunoSEQ multiplex PCR, the repertoire was profiled, and TCRdb retains in-frame clones only, with some absent. The sample lists roughly 290,000 clones; around 87% were seen once. Source material: peripheral blood. The source is a woman aged 50 to 60 who had recovered from COVID-19.

This clone was observed a single time. The rearrangement links TRBV7-2 to TRBJ2-2, with TRBD2 matching 10 bases. This CDR3 is built from 16 residues. The trim removed 5 bases at V and 3 bases at J, leaving 6 bases unmatched. Germline-derived CDR1 and CDR2 are SGHTA and FQGNSA. The CDR3 DNA is TGTGCCAGCAGCGCCGTAGCGGGGGGATACACCGGGGAGCTGTTTTTT. This translates into CASSAVAGGYTGELFF.

This chain uses TRBV21-1 with TRBJ1-6. TRBV21-1 is assigned pseudogene status. The CDR3 has 15 amino acids. CDR3 DNA: TGTGCCAGCAGAAAGGACTGTTTATATAATTCACCCCTCCACTTT. Its protein product is CASRKDCLYNSPLHF.

The gene calls are TRBV5-4 and TRBJ2-2; D possibly corresponds to TRBD1 (5 bases). The CDR3 loop spans 13 amino acids. Trimming took 0 bases from V and 5 from J, leaving 5 bases between them. Germline lookup yields CDR1 SGHNT and CDR2 YYREEE (reference sequence). The CDR3, as DNA: TGTGCCAGCAGCTTGGGACAGACCGGGGAGCTGTTTTTT. Translating it yields CASSLGQTGELFF.

The count of this clone is one. The chain joins TRBV7-3 to TRBJ2-1; 7 bases fit TRBD1. CDR1 is SGHTA, CDR2 FQGTGA, per germline. Trimming removed 5 bases from V and 8 bases from J; junction bases left unmatched: 12. This CDR3 contains 15 residues. The CDR3 loop is CASSRGLLHPDEQFF. CDR3 DNA: TGTGCCAGCAGCAGGGGGCTCCTACACCCGGATGAGCAGTTCTTC. The variable domain in full, completed from reference TRBV7-3 and TRBJ2-1, reads GAGVSQTPSNKVTEKGKYVELRCDPISGHTALYWYRQSLGQGPEFLIYFQGTGAADDSGLPNDRFFAVRPEGSVSTLKIQRTERGDSAVYLCASSRGLLHPDEQFFGPGTRLTVL.

The rearrangement uses TRBV7-5 and TRBJ2-7; the D segment call TRBD1 is taken from the table without a DNA check. TRBV7-5 is a pseudogene locus. The CDR3 extends over 16 amino acids. The CDR3 region has the DNA TGTGCCAGAAGACCACCACGACAGGGGCTATCCTACGAGCAGTACTTC. Amino acids: CARRPPRQGLSYEQYF.